This is a list of T cell receptor beta chains from one sample in a study of T-cell memory formation after mild COVID-19. In TCRdb, the 5' RACE reads were re-called with MiXCR into one record per CDR3 protein. The repertoire holds approximately 150,000 distinct CDR3 sequences, with roughly 19% as singletons. Sample: PBMCs or a T cell subset sorted from them (not recorded which). The source of these receptors is an adult woman who had mild COVID-19 (a few samples of this study predate the infection). Cell type and time point are not known. CDR3s include the opening cysteine and the closing phenylalanine or tryptophan. Each record gives: clone size, D gene, V gene, J gene, CDR3 protein, CDR3 DNA. A D gene is named only where the DNA matches it firmly. Clone size is given for some rows only: seen once, a few or many times, or a class if the clone is expanded.

clone_size: NA
d_call: TRBD2
v_call: TRBV3-1
j_call: TRBJ2-2
cdr3_aa: CASSNGGRGTGELFF
cdr3_nt: TGTGCCAGCAGCAACGGCGGGAGGGGCACCGGGGAGCTGTTTTTT

clone_size: NA
d_call: NA
v_call: TRBV12-3/TRBV12-4
j_call: TRBJ1-5
cdr3_aa: CASSLDTSNQPQHF
cdr3_nt: TGTGCCAGCAGTCTGGACACCAGCAATCAGCCCCAGCATTTT

clone_size: NA
d_call: NA
v_call: TRBV12-3/TRBV12-4
j_call: TRBJ2-5
cdr3_aa: CASTLQGLGETQYF
cdr3_nt: TGTGCCAGCACTCTACAGGGCCTGGGGGAGACCCAGTACTTC

clone_size: NA
d_call: NA
v_call: TRBV7-2
j_call: TRBJ2-7
cdr3_aa: CASRFRGASSYEQYF
cdr3_nt: TGTGCCAGCAGGTTCCGCGGGGCCTCCTCTTACGAGCAGTACTTC

clone_size: few
d_call: NA
v_call: TRBV5-1
j_call: TRBJ2-3
cdr3_aa: CASMRTGGATDTQYF
cdr3_nt: TGCGCCAGCATGCGAACGGGGGGCGCAACAGATACGCAGTATTTT

clone_size: NA
d_call: NA
v_call: TRBV10-3
j_call: TRBJ2-7
cdr3_aa: CAISGQYLLQYF
cdr3_nt: TGTGCCATCAGTGGACAGTATCTATTGCAGTACTTC

clone_size: NA
d_call: TRBD2
v_call: TRBV6-1
j_call: TRBJ2-3
cdr3_aa: CASSLAGGLDTQYF
cdr3_nt: TGTGCCAGCAGTCTAGCGGGGGGACTCGATACGCAGTATTTT

clone_size: NA
d_call: TRBD2
v_call: TRBV3-1
j_call: TRBJ2-5
cdr3_aa: CASSISSGGAAETQYF
cdr3_nt: TGTGCCAGCAGCATTTCCTCCGGGGGGGCTGCAGAGACCCAGTACTTC

clone_size: NA
d_call: TRBD1
v_call: TRBV29-1
j_call: TRBJ2-4
cdr3_aa: CSVEVGGENIQYF
cdr3_nt: TGCAGCGTTGAGGTAGGGGGCGAAAACATTCAGTACTTC

clone_size: few
d_call: TRBD2
v_call: TRBV24-1
j_call: TRBJ2-3
cdr3_aa: CATSDSRAGGTDTQYF
cdr3_nt: TGTGCCACCAGTGATTCCCGAGCGGGGGGCACAGATACGCAGTATTTT

clone_size: NA
d_call: NA
v_call: TRBV10-3
j_call: TRBJ2-7
cdr3_aa: CAISGRSNSYEQYF
cdr3_nt: TGTGCCATCAGCGGACGTAGCAACTCCTACGAGCAGTACTTC

clone_size: few
d_call: TRBD1
v_call: TRBV9
j_call: TRBJ2-2
cdr3_aa: CASSVGQGGTGELFF
cdr3_nt: TGTGCCAGCAGCGTAGGACAGGGGGGCACCGGGGAGCTGTTTTTT

clone_size: NA
d_call: TRBD1
v_call: TRBV29-1
j_call: TRBJ2-5
cdr3_aa: CSVETGGTGETQYF
cdr3_nt: TGCAGCGTTGAAACAGGGGGGACGGGAGAGACCCAGTACTTC

clone_size: once
d_call: NA
v_call: TRBV6-6
j_call: TRBJ1-2
cdr3_aa: CASSEQGPWGYTF
cdr3_nt: TGTGCCAGCAGCGAACAGGGTCCTTGGGGCTACACCTTC

clone_size: NA
d_call: TRBD1
v_call: TRBV4-3
j_call: TRBJ1-2
cdr3_aa: CASSQPGQAIYGYTF
cdr3_nt: TGCGCCAGCAGCCAACCGGGACAGGCGATCTATGGCTACACCTTC

clone_size: few
d_call: NA
v_call: TRBV5-6
j_call: TRBJ1-5
cdr3_aa: CASSFRQTFNQPQHF
cdr3_nt: TGTGCCAGCAGCTTCCGGCAAACCTTCAATCAGCCCCAGCATTTT

clone_size: few
d_call: NA
v_call: TRBV2
j_call: TRBJ2-7
cdr3_aa: CASSEQGSLYEQYF
cdr3_nt: TGTGCCAGCAGTGAACAGGGTAGTCTGTACGAGCAGTACTTC

clone_size: NA
d_call: TRBD2
v_call: TRBV4-2
j_call: TRBJ2-1
cdr3_aa: CASTSATSSGRNEQFF
cdr3_nt: TGTGCCAGCACCTCTGCGACGTCTAGCGGGAGGAATGAGCAGTTCTTC

clone_size: NA
d_call: TRBD1
v_call: TRBV7-8
j_call: TRBJ2-2
cdr3_aa: CASSPGTGGNTGELFF
cdr3_nt: TGTGCCAGCAGCCCGGGGACAGGTGGAAACACCGGGGAGCTGTTTTTT

clone_size: NA
d_call: NA
v_call: TRBV20-1
j_call: TRBJ2-1
cdr3_aa: CSAQRTIYNEQFF
cdr3_nt: TGCAGTGCTCAACGGACTATTTACAATGAGCAGTTCTTC

clone_size: few
d_call: NA
v_call: TRBV4-1
j_call: TRBJ2-7
cdr3_aa: CASSQTPRDPYEQYF
cdr3_nt: TGCGCCAGCAGCCAGACACCCAGGGATCCCTACGAGCAGTACTTC

clone_size: few
d_call: TRBD2
v_call: TRBV20-1
j_call: TRBJ2-1
cdr3_aa: CSAARTSGTDNEQFF
cdr3_nt: TGCAGTGCAGCGAGGACTAGCGGAACTGACAATGAGCAGTTCTTC

clone_size: NA
d_call: NA
v_call: TRBV20-1
j_call: TRBJ2-6
cdr3_aa: CSAPRAGANVLTF
cdr3_nt: TGCAGTGCTCCCCGGGCTGGGGCCAACGTCCTGACTTTC

clone_size: NA
d_call: TRBD2
v_call: TRBV5-1
j_call: TRBJ2-7
cdr3_aa: CASSQSSGSSYEQYF
cdr3_nt: TGCGCCAGCAGCCAATCTAGCGGGAGCTCCTACGAGCAGTACTTC

clone_size: few
d_call: TRBD2
v_call: TRBV29-1
j_call: TRBJ2-1
cdr3_aa: CSVEGVAGVSYNEQFF
cdr3_nt: TGCAGCGTTGAGGGGGTAGCGGGAGTTTCCTACAATGAGCAGTTCTTC

clone_size: few
d_call: NA
v_call: TRBV5-1
j_call: TRBJ2-1
cdr3_aa: CASSPTLDYSSYNEQFF
cdr3_nt: TGCGCCAGCAGCCCAACCTTGGACTATTCCTCATACAATGAGCAGTTCTTC

clone_size: NA
d_call: TRBD1
v_call: TRBV3-1
j_call: TRBJ2-3
cdr3_aa: CASSPDRVGYTQYF
cdr3_nt: TGTGCCAGCAGCCCCGACAGGGTAGGGTATACGCAGTATTTT

clone_size: NA
d_call: NA
v_call: TRBV11-2
j_call: TRBJ1-2
cdr3_aa: CASSSPGGTNYGYTF
cdr3_nt: TGTGCCAGCAGCTCCCCTGGGGGAACTAACTATGGCTACACCTTC

clone_size: NA
d_call: NA
v_call: TRBV5-1
j_call: TRBJ2-2
cdr3_aa: CASSLDGGARTGELFF
cdr3_nt: TGCGCCAGCAGCTTGGATGGGGGAGCCAGAACCGGGGAGCTGTTTTTT

clone_size: NA
d_call: TRBD1
v_call: TRBV5-1
j_call: TRBJ1-1
cdr3_aa: CASSLDRGRSAFF
cdr3_nt: TGCGCCAGCAGCTTGGATAGGGGGCGTAGTGCTTTCTTT

clone_size: NA
d_call: NA
v_call: TRBV5-1
j_call: TRBJ2-7
cdr3_aa: CASSLSPTYGYEQYF
cdr3_nt: TGCGCCAGCAGCTTGTCCCCGACGTACGGATACGAGCAGTACTTC

clone_size: few
d_call: NA
v_call: TRBV7-9
j_call: TRBJ2-5
cdr3_aa: CASSPLPEYQETQYF
cdr3_nt: TGTGCCAGCAGCCCTTTGCCGGAGTACCAAGAGACCCAGTACTTC

clone_size: many
d_call: TRBD1
v_call: TRBV5-1
j_call: TRBJ2-5
cdr3_aa: CASSLQGVNQETQYF
cdr3_nt: TGCGCCAGCAGCTTGCAGGGGGTCAACCAAGAGACCCAGTACTTC

clone_size: NA
d_call: TRBD1
v_call: TRBV5-1
j_call: TRBJ1-2
cdr3_aa: CASSSGTGGARGYTF
cdr3_nt: TGCGCCAGCAGCTCGGGGACAGGGGGCGCGCGGGGCTACACCTTC

clone_size: NA
d_call: TRBD1
v_call: TRBV13
j_call: TRBJ1-5
cdr3_aa: CASSLEGPGTGLNQPQHF
cdr3_nt: TGTGCCAGCAGCTTAGAGGGGCCCGGGACAGGGTTGAATCAGCCCCAGCATTTT

clone_size: few
d_call: TRBD2
v_call: TRBV5-4
j_call: TRBJ2-7
cdr3_aa: CASSLTSAKKEQYF
cdr3_nt: TGTGCCAGCAGCTTGACTAGCGCCAAGAAAGAGCAGTACTTC

clone_size: NA
d_call: TRBD1
v_call: TRBV12-3/TRBV12-4
j_call: TRBJ2-7
cdr3_aa: CASSDRQGLEQYF
cdr3_nt: TGTGCCAGCAGTGACCGACAGGGTCTCGAGCAGTACTTC

clone_size: many
d_call: NA
v_call: TRBV12-3/TRBV12-4
j_call: TRBJ2-3
cdr3_aa: CASSLLADTQYF
cdr3_nt: TGTGCCAGCAGTTTACTAGCAGATACGCAGTATTTT

clone_size: NA
d_call: TRBD1
v_call: TRBV12-3/TRBV12-4
j_call: TRBJ2-3
cdr3_aa: CASSSDRGLKIPQYF
cdr3_nt: TGTGCCAGCAGTTCCGACAGGGGTTTAAAGATTCCGCAGTATTTT

clone_size: few
d_call: TRBD2
v_call: TRBV6-9
j_call: TRBJ2-4
cdr3_aa: CASTPDTSGGAQNIQYF
cdr3_nt: TGTGCCAGCACTCCGGATACTAGCGGGGGGGCCCAAAACATTCAGTACTTC

clone_size: NA
d_call: NA
v_call: TRBV12-3/TRBV12-4
j_call: TRBJ1-6
cdr3_aa: CASSLAGRQAVSPLHF
cdr3_nt: TGTGCCAGCAGTTTAGCCGGGAGGCAGGCGGTCTCACCCCTCCACTTT

clone_size: NA
d_call: TRBD2
v_call: TRBV4-3
j_call: TRBJ2-7
cdr3_aa: CASSQDLASGRTYEQYF
cdr3_nt: TGCGCCAGCAGCCAAGATCTTGCTAGCGGGAGGACCTACGAGCAGTACTTC

clone_size: few
d_call: NA
v_call: TRBV3-1
j_call: TRBJ1-1
cdr3_aa: CASSQDRVEGTEAFF
cdr3_nt: TGTGCCAGCAGCCAAGATCGGGTGGAGGGCACTGAAGCTTTCTTT

clone_size: NA
d_call: TRBD2
v_call: TRBV7-9
j_call: TRBJ2-2
cdr3_aa: CASSGTSGIRAGELFF
cdr3_nt: TGTGCCAGCTCGGGGACTAGCGGGATCCGGGCCGGGGAGCTGTTTTTT

clone_size: NA
d_call: TRBD2
v_call: TRBV5-1
j_call: TRBJ2-5
cdr3_aa: CASSLASGRGETQYF
cdr3_nt: TGCGCCAGCAGCTTGGCTAGCGGGAGAGGAGAGACCCAGTACTTC

clone_size: NA
d_call: NA
v_call: TRBV7-6
j_call: TRBJ2-5
cdr3_aa: CASSYRTQTQYF
cdr3_nt: TGTGCCAGCAGCTACCGGACCCAGACCCAGTACTTC

clone_size: few
d_call: TRBD1
v_call: TRBV7-6
j_call: TRBJ1-1
cdr3_aa: CASSLERSTGTEAFF
cdr3_nt: TGTGCCAGCAGCTTAGAGAGATCGACAGGGACTGAAGCTTTCTTT

clone_size: few
d_call: NA
v_call: TRBV6-5
j_call: TRBJ1-1
cdr3_aa: CATSRTRGMNTEAFF
cdr3_nt: TGTGCCACCTCGCGAACCAGGGGAATGAACACTGAAGCTTTCTTT

clone_size: NA
d_call: TRBD2
v_call: TRBV3-1
j_call: TRBJ2-3
cdr3_aa: CASSPLAGGSTDTQYF
cdr3_nt: TGTGCCAGCAGCCCGTTAGCGGGGGGCAGCACAGATACGCAGTATTTT